Listed here are 7 T cell receptor beta chains from one sample, sequenced in a study of cytomegalovirus exposure and HLA in healthy donors. A multiplex PCR was run with 60 Vbeta primers and 13 Jbeta primers. Sequencing was performed with immunoSEQ multiplex PCR; in TCRdb, only in-frame clones are kept and a portion is missing. The data contain approximately 160,000 clones, 55% to 70% of them singletons. Sequenced material: PBMCs. The receptors were sampled from a middle-aged woman in good health and CMV-seropositive.

The chain's CDR3 is CASSQDRTGGYHGYTF. The DNA for the CDR3 is TGTGCCAGCAGCCAAGATAGGACAGGGGGCTATCATGGCTACACCTTC. The V call is TRBV14, the J call TRBJ1-2, with 11 bases identical to TRBD1. The germline CDR1 and CDR2 sequences are SGHDN and FVKESK. The V gene end was trimmed by 0 bases and the J gene end by 6 bases; junction bases not matched to a gene: 6. CDR3 length: 16 amino acids.

This sequence joins TRBV19 and TRBJ1-1; 8 nucleotides align to TRBD1. Germline loops: CDR1 LNHDA, CDR2 SQIVND (reference sequence). V was clipped by 9 bases and J by 5 bases; unmatched bases: 8. CDR3 length: 13 amino acids. CDR3 coding DNA: TGTGCCAGCAGGACAGGGCGTTGGACTGAAGCTTTCTTT. Protein sequence: CASRTGRWTEAFF.

The chain uses TRBV6-5 and TRBJ2-7; 14 bases fit TRBD2. The CDR3 is 16 amino acids. Trimming at V came to 0 bases and at J to 6 bases, leaving 4 bases not matched to a gene. CDR1 is MNHEY, CDR2 SVGAGI, per germline. The CDR3 loop reads CASSYSGLAGVSEQYF. The DNA for the CDR3 is TGTGCCAGCAGTTACTCGGGACTAGCGGGGGTAAGCGAGCAGTACTTC.

V usage is TRBV6-1 and J usage is TRBJ2-7, with D hard to call. V lost 2 bases to trimming and J lost 2 bases, with 10 bases between them. Germline V CDR1 and CDR2: MNHNS, SASEGT. CDR3 size: 14 residues. CDR3 region: CASSEIGKAYEQYF. DNA of the CDR3: TGTGCCAGCAGTGAAATTGGCAAAGCCTACGAGCAGTACTTC.

The chain's CDR3 is CASSGTGGLTDTQYF. CDR3 DNA: TGTGCCAGCAGTGGGACAGGCGGCCTCACAGATACGCAGTATTTT. This chain joins TRBV6-1 and TRBJ2-3; TRBD1 matches 7 bases. Germline-derived CDR1 and CDR2 are MNHNS and SASEGT. With V trimmed by 4 bases and J by 2 bases, 6 bases remained unmatched. The CDR3 has 15 amino acids.

This clone was seen more than once but under ten times. This chain links TRBV5-1 with TRBJ2-3; 8 nucleotides align to TRBD1. Germline CDR1 and CDR2: SGHRS and YFSETQ. The CDR3 is made up of 14 amino acids. Trimming cost V 5 bases and J 2 bases; bases outside gene matches: 4. CDR3 nucleotides: TGCGCCAGCAGGGAGACAGGGGCCACAGATACGCAGTATTTT. This translates into CASRETGATDTQYF.

This sequence joins TRBV7-9 and TRBJ1-2, with D hard to call. Germline loops: CDR1 SEHNR, CDR2 FQNEAQ (reference sequence). This CDR3 is 15 amino acids long. V lost 1 base to trimming and J lost 8 bases, with 17 bases between them. Here the CDR3 DNA reads TGTGCCAGCAGCTTAGAGTTTGAGGGTGGAGAAGGCTACACCTTC. It yields the protein CASSLEFEGGEGYTF.